Listed below are T cell receptor beta chains from one sample, sequenced in a study of blood T cell repertoires in COVID-19. TCRdb keeps only in-frame clones here, not all; method: immunoSEQ multiplex PCR. The sample has 150,000 or so clones, approximately 88% seen once. The source material was PBMCs or T cells enriched from blood (not recorded which). All receptors derive from a woman aged 60-75 years who had recovered from COVID-19. The conserved cysteine and the conserved F or W are not part of the CDR3 here.

>TRBJ1-6|TRBV18
ASSPGEGNLSPLH
>TRBJ2-4|TRBV4-1
ASSQDRGLGKNIQY
>TRBJ2-7|TRBV9
ASTPEGAGGPLEQY
>TRBJ2-7|TRBV29-1
SVRQPGYEQY
>TRBJ1-6|TRBV5-4
ASSLDGTGVSPLH
>TRBJ1-2|TRBV6-5
ASSYGRGLGYT
>TRBJ2-4|TRBV10-3
AISEPDRSQNIQY
>TRBJ2-1|TRBV28
ASARNLGGQGNNEQF
>TRBJ1-4|TRBV5-1
ASSQTTGGDEKLF
>TRBJ2-7|TRBV7-9
ASSLGGRSYEQY
>TRBJ2-5|TRBV5-1
ASSSDVGSGETQY
>TRBJ1-3|TRBV19
ASNQGGYGNTIY
>TRBJ2-3|TRBV10-2
ASSESRGLAGEVDTQY
>TRBJ1-2|TRBV2
ASTPEGAGGGYT
>TRBJ1-6|TRBV2
ASLPTVINSPLH
>TRBJ1-2|TRBV30
AWSRDSQPQSGYT
>TRBJ1-2|TRBV7-9
ASRRQGRYGYT
>TRBJ2-3|TRBV27
ASSLTSGAITDTQY
>TRBJ2-2|TRBV10-3
ARDRGQGTGELF
>TRBJ1-1|TRBV5-1
ASSEGQGGNTEAF
>TRBJ1-1|TRBV2
ASSAGQGQAF
>TRBJ2-6|TRBV5-4
ASSSQGSGANVLT
>TRBJ2-2|TRBV10-2
ASSDAPGLAGVGELF
>TRBJ2-3|TRBV4-1
ASSQDRTSGWDTQY
>TRBJ2-7|TRBV5-1
ASSLEFTYEQY
>TRBJ2-3|TRBV5-1
ASSLGASTDTQY
>TRBJ1-2|TRBV29-1
SVLGQAYGYT
>TRBJ1-2|TRBV7-9
ASRRDRGPFGYT
>TRBJ1-2|TRBV27
ASRTHLYTAGGGYT
>TRBJ2-3|TRBV28
ASSFLLSGTDTQY
>TRBJ1-4|TRBV7-9
ASSLFGQEKLF
>TRBJ1-5|TRBV18
ASSPTGESQPQH
>TRBJ1-4|TRBV28
ASTTGGGYEKLF
>TRBJ1-2|TRBV3-1/TRBV3-2
ASSQSTTVNYGYT
>TRBJ2-1|TRBV13
ASSLPGTSFNEQF
>TRBJ2-2|TRBV19
ASSILTGAPSTGELF
>TRBJ2-2|TRBV19
ASSSYRGTGELF
>TRBJ2-4|TRBV25-1
ASSARTGLAKNIQY
>TRBJ1-2|TRBV21-1
ASLQGNYGYT